The entry below describes one T cell receptor (beta chain). This specimen belongs to a study of blood T cell repertoires in COVID-19. Study details: T cells, B-cell-depleted T cells, or PBMCs provided the cDNA or gDNA that served as material.

CDR3 length: 21 residues. Per the germline V gene, CDR1 is SGHVS and CDR2 is FNYEAQ. V lost 2 bases and J lost 1; bases outside the gene matches: 16. TCRdb's copy holds only in-frame clones and misses some; the assay was immunoSEQ multiplex PCR. This table holds 150,000 to 180,000 clones, about 85% found once. Sequencing was carried out using peripheral blood. The gene calls are TRBV7-6 and TRBJ2-3, with 12 nucleotides matching TRBD2. The sequence derives from a woman aged 55-69 years with COVID-19, enrolled during active disease. The CDR3 is CASSLYGTSGSHTSRTDTQYF. Here the CDR3 DNA reads TGTGCCAGCAGCTTATATGGGACTAGCGGGTCTCACACAAGCCGCACAGATACGCAGTATTTT.